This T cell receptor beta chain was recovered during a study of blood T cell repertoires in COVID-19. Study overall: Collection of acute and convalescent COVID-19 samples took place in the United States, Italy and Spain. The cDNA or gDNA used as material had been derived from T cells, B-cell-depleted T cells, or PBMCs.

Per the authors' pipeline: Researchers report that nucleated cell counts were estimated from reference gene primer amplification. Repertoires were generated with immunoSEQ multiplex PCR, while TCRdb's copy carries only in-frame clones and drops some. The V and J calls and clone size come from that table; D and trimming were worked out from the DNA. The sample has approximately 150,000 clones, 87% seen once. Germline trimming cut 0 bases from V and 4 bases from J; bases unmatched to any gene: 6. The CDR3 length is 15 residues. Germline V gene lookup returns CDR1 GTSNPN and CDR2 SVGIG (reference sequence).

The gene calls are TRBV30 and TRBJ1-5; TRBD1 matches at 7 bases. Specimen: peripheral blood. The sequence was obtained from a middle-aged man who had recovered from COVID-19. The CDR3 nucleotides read TGTGCCTGGAGTGTAAGGGGACAGTGGAATCAGCCCCAGCATTTT. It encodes CAWSVRGQWNQPQHF.